Listed here is a single T cell receptor (beta chain). These data originate in a study of blood T cell repertoires in COVID-19. V trimming: 7 bases; J trimming: 11 bases; junction bases outside the gene matches: 14. The CDR3 extends over 14 amino acids. Germline V gene sequence: CDR1 MNHEY, CDR2 SVGAGI. The data were produced by immunoSEQ multiplex PCR, yet TCRdb's version contains in-frame clones alone and is incomplete. Of about 240,000 clones in the sample, about 80% were seen once. This clonotype originated in a woman of 80 years or more with acute or convalescent COVID-19. The material sequenced was peripheral blood. This chain uses TRBV6-5 with TRBJ1-5, with TRBD1 matching over 7 bases. The CDR3 loop reads CASTGRGGVLAQHF. CDR3 nucleotide sequence: TGTGCCAGCACCGGACGAGGGGGCGTATTGGCCCAGCATTTT.